This T cell receptor beta chain stems from a study of blood T cell repertoires in COVID-19. About the study: Samples representing acute and convalescent COVID-19 were sourced from the United States, Italy and Spain.

In the source study's methods: Reference gene primers were amplified, and this amplification served to estimate nucleated cell counts. Sequencing was performed with immunoSEQ multiplex PCR; in TCRdb, only in-frame clones are kept and a portion is missing. That table is the source of V, J and clone size, and D and trimming were worked out from the DNA. Among 100,000 to 120,000 clones listed, about 79% were seen once. Deletions cut 6 bases from V and 0 bases from J, with 12 bases between. The length of the CDR3 is 15 residues. Germline CDR1 is MNHEY and CDR2 is SVGAGI. This clone is a singleton in its sample.

The chain joins TRBV6-5 to TRBJ1-3, with D possibly matching TRBD1 (6 bases). The sample consisted of peripheral blood. This receptor was identified in an elderly woman with active or convalescent COVID-19. The DNA for the CDR3 is TGTGCCAGCAGAATACAGGGAAGCTCTGGAAACACCATATATTTT. Translation gives CASRIQGSSGNTIYF.